This paragraph reports one T cell receptor (beta chain). Its antigen is undetermined. When the RNA was reverse transcribed, random hexamers were used with an input of roughly 0.45 to 1 ug. TCR beta CDR3 was amplified by immunoSEQ multiplex PCR. This amplification extended across 54 Vbeta and 13 Jbeta segments. Each CDR3 protein gets one entry after TCRdb re-called the immunoSEQ multiplex PCR reads with MiXCR. Of about 110,000 distinct CDR3 sequences in the sample, about 95% were seen once. The CDR3 loop spans 15 amino acids. With 6 bases removed from V and 2 bases from J, the gap between germline ends came to 17 bases. This entry comes from a study of CD8 T cells in Susac syndrome. TEMRA cells were FACS-enriched, while CD8+ and CD4+ T cells were negatively isolated. Broader study findings: As the study acknowledged, the number of individuals in its TCR sequencing and HLA analysis was relatively small.

The chain has TRBV12-3 or TRBV12-4 and TRBJ2-7; D may be TRBD2 (6 bases). Sequencing was performed on CD4+ T cells from PBMCs. This sequence originates from a human donor in good health. CDR3 DNA sequence: TGTGCCAGCAGACCCCCTCTCGGGAGCGCCTACGAGCAGTACTTC. It codes for CASRPPLGSAYEQYF.